These 19 T cell receptor beta chains originate from one sample sequenced in a study of blood T cells in healthy people across ages. Primed by a sample-barcoded 5' primer and a J-beta primer mix, a second PCR proceeded for about 7 to 11 cycles. Using its own MiXCR run on the 5' RACE reads, TCRdb lists one record per CDR3 protein. The table shows approximately 790,000 distinct CDR3 sequences, with 62% occurring only once. Sample: blood. Receptor source: a young man in good health.

This clonotype was observed a handful of times. The chain links TRBV6-5 to TRBJ1-2; 7 nucleotides agree with TRBD1. Germline loops: CDR1 MNHEY, CDR2 SVGAGI. The CDR3 totals 16 residues. V was clipped by 5 bases and J by 0 bases; unmatched bases: 9. CDR3 nucleotides: TGTGCCAGCAGTCAACCTTCGGGACAGTCTAACTATGGCTACACCTTC. Its translation is CASSQPSGQSNYGYTF.

This chain links TRBV6-6 with TRBJ1-5, with a weak D call TRBD1 (5 bases). Germline-derived CDR1 and CDR2 are MNHNY and SVGAGI (reference sequence). There are 14 residues in the CDR3. Trimming stripped 7 bases from V and 0 bases from J, with 10 bases between. The CDR3 loop reads CASIGANSNQPQHF. The CDR3 bases are TGTGCCAGCATCGGGGCCAATAGCAATCAGCCCCAGCATTTT.

The table lists this clonotype with many counts. The rearrangement uses TRBV20-1 and TRBJ2-5; D possibly corresponds to TRBD2 (6 bases). The CDR3 loop spans 13 amino acids. Germline V CDR1 and CDR2: DFQATT, SNEGSKA (reference sequence). CDR3 protein: CSARDFGRKTQYF. In DNA, the CDR3 is TGCAGCGCCCGGGACTTCGGTAGGAAGACCCAGTACTTC.

The genes are TRBV15 and TRBJ2-3; TRBD2 matches 8 bases. The V segment lost 1 base and the J segment 2 bases; nucleotides outside the gene matches: 2. This CDR3 comprises 15 residues. Germline assignment: CDR1 LNHNV and CDR2 YYDKDF (reference sequence). The CDR3, as DNA: TGTGCCACCAGCAGAGTCGGGGGGGCCACAGATACGCAGTATTTT. Protein sequence: CATSRVGGATDTQYF.

The V gene is TRBV10-3, the J gene TRBJ2-3, with a possible D match to TRBD2 (6 bases). V was pared by 0 bases and J by 2 bases, with 12 bases between. This CDR3 comprises 16 residues. Looked up from germline, CDR1 is ENHRY and CDR2 is SYGVKD. CDR3 amino acids: CAISESEGGYTDTQYF. The CDR3 coding sequence is TGTGCCATCAGTGAGTCGGAGGGCGGATACACAGATACGCAGTATTTT.

This chain uses TRBV20-1 with TRBJ2-7; TRBD2 agrees at 9 bases. CDR3 length: 18 amino acids. The J segment lost 0 bases and the V segment lost 6 bases, leaving 18 bases of the junction unmatched. CDR1 is DFQATT, CDR2 SNEGSKA, per germline (reference sequence). This CDR3 is CSAQATSGSTKSSYEQYF. CDR3 sequence (DNA): TGCAGTGCCCAGGCAACTAGCGGGTCTACCAAGAGCTCCTACGAGCAGTACTTC.

This clonotype was seen more than once but under ten times. CDR3 sequence (DNA): TGCAGTGCCTCCAGCATAAGCACAGATACGCAGTATTTT. Translating gives CSASSISTDTQYF. J is TRBJ2-3 and V is TRBV20-1; D is ambiguous. Deletions cut 6 bases from V and 0 bases from J, with 10 bases between. Germline V gene sequence: CDR1 DFQATT, CDR2 SNEGSKA (reference sequence). This CDR3 contains 13 residues.

The chain carries TRBV7-2 and TRBJ2-5; D not certain. The CDR3 contains 13 residues. Germline CDR1 SGHTA, CDR2 FQGNSA. V lost 5 bases to trimming and J lost 5 bases, with 12 bases between them. This CDR3 is CASSREIWETQYF. In DNA, the CDR3 is TGTGCCAGCAGCCGTGAGATATGGGAGACCCAGTACTTC.

V usage is TRBV14 and J usage is TRBJ1-2; D unresolved. This CDR3 has 14 amino acids. CDR1 and CDR2 from the germline V gene are SGHDN and FVKESK. The ends were cut back, 1 base at V and 7 bases at J, with 13 bases in the middle. Written as DNA, the CDR3 is TGTGCCAGCAGCCAAGTCTCAGGATCGGGTGGCTACACCTTC. It translates to CASSQVSGSGGYTF.

This sequence joins TRBV11-2 and TRBJ2-3; either TRBD1 or TRBD2 may supply D (6 bases each). This CDR3 spans 16 amino acids. Germline V gives CDR1 SGHAT, CDR2 FQNNGV. Trimming shortened V by 4 bases and J by 6 bases, and 20 bases separated the two germline ends. CDR3 residues: CASSSNSGARTDTQYF. CDR3 sequence (DNA): TGTGCCAGCAGCTCGAATTCGGGGGCACGAACGGATACGCAGTATTTT.

The chain uses TRBV7-3 and TRBJ2-1, with D perhaps TRBD1 (6 bases). V dropped 1 base and J dropped 8 bases, with 15 bases sitting between them. CDR1 is SGHTA, CDR2 FQGTGA, per germline. This CDR3 is built from 15 residues. The CDR3 protein is CASSLMGASAHEQFF. CDR3 nucleotide sequence: TGTGCCAGCAGCTTAATGGGGGCCTCGGCGCATGAGCAGTTCTTC.

The gene calls are TRBV12-3 or TRBV12-4 and TRBJ2-3, with D maybe TRBD2 (7 bases). The CDR3 extends over 15 amino acids. Trimming shortened V by 5 bases and J by 5 bases, and 17 bases separated the two germline ends. The DNA of the CDR3 is TGTGCCAGCAGTCCCGGTGGGGGGGCCGGAGATACGCAGTATTTT. This encodes CASSPGGGAGDTQYF.

The chain combines TRBV20-1 with TRBJ1-5; 11 bases are shared with TRBD1. With V trimmed by 6 bases and J by 3 bases, 7 bases remained unmatched. Germline CDR1 DFQATT, CDR2 SNEGSKA (reference sequence). This CDR3 contains 15 residues. The CDR3 is CSAPDRGRFNQPQHF. CDR3 nucleotides: TGCAGTGCGCCGGACAGGGGGCGATTCAATCAGCCCCAGCATTTT.

This chain uses TRBV6-1 with TRBJ2-5, with 7 nucleotides matching TRBD2. The DNA matches TRBJ2-7 better at its end, which makes the J call doubtful. Germline assignment: CDR1 MNHNS and CDR2 SASEGT. The CDR3 is 15 amino acids. This chain's CDR3 is CASSPPRGEAYEQYF. Here the CDR3 DNA reads TGTGCCAGCAGTCCACCCCGGGGGGAAGCCTACGAGCAGTACTTC.

The chain recombines TRBV5-1 with TRBJ2-2; 8 bases line up with TRBD1. The V and J ends lost 4 bases and 6 bases, in that order; junction bases with no gene match: 8. There are 15 residues in the CDR3. Germline CDR1 reads SGHRS; CDR2 reads YFSETQ. The CDR3: CASSRGQGAAGELFF. The CDR3 DNA is TGCGCCAGCAGCAGAGGACAGGGAGCGGCCGGGGAGCTGTTTTTT.

The rearrangement uses TRBV12-3 or TRBV12-4 and TRBJ1-4; unclear D gene. The V and J ends lost 1 base and 6 bases respectively, with 9 bases between them. The CDR3 is made up of 14 amino acids. The CDR3 nucleotides read TGTGCCAGCAGTTTAGTGGCTCGCGATGAAAAACTGTTTTTT. It translates to CASSLVARDEKLFF.

In this sample, this clonotype turned up a few times. The chain combines TRBV20-1 with TRBJ2-5, with 10 bases fitting TRBD2. Trimming took 5 bases from V and 5 from J; bases not matched to a gene: 8. Germline-derived CDR1 and CDR2 are DFQATT and SNEGSKA (reference sequence). This CDR3 is 14 amino acids long. CDR3 sequence reads: CSAPPGLARETQYF. CDR3 in DNA: TGCAGTGCTCCACCGGGACTAGCGCGCGAGACCCAGTACTTC.

This chain joins TRBV9 and TRBJ1-2, with 8 nucleotides matching TRBD1. This CDR3 region has 13 residues. Germline CDR1 reads SGDLS; CDR2 reads YYNGEE. V was pared by 1 base and J by 7 bases, with 3 bases of the junction left unmatched. The CDR3 DNA sequence: TGTGCCAGCAGCGTACAGGGGGCGGGTGGCTACACCTTC. This translates into CASSVQGAGGYTF.

The rearrangement joins TRBV7-9 to TRBJ2-5, with 11 bases matching TRBD1. Near its end, the DNA agrees better with TRBJ2-7, so the J call may be wrong. Per the germline V gene, CDR1 is SEHNR and CDR2 is FQNEAQ (reference sequence). CDR3 length equals 14 residues. CDR3 in amino acids: CASSFRTGGNEQYF. CDR3 nucleotide sequence: TGTGCCAGCAGCTTTAGGACAGGGGGCAACGAGCAGTACTTC.